Listed below are T cell receptor beta chains from one sample, sequenced in a study of blood T cell repertoires in COVID-19. Libraries were prepared by immunoSEQ multiplex PCR; TCRdb keeps only in-frame clonotypes and omits some of them. This sample yields 200,000 to 300,000 clones, of which around nine tenths are seen a single time; 5.2% belongs to the top ten. The source material was peripheral blood. The receptors derive from a woman aged 55-70 years with COVID-19, enrolled during active disease. CDR3s leave out the opening cysteine and the closing phenylalanine or tryptophan. Each record gives: CDR3 protein, V gene, J gene.

CDR3: ASSRSGRGQPQH
V: TRBV5-1
J: TRBJ1-5

CDR3: ASRAPGSNQPQH
V: TRBV6-5
J: TRBJ1-5

CDR3: ASSLTDQGTDEQY
V: TRBV28
J: TRBJ2-7

CDR3: ASSDGQKDQPQH
V: TRBV6-4
J: TRBJ1-5

CDR3: ASSQLGQGHYYRGYT
V: TRBV6-2/TRBV6-3
J: TRBJ1-2

CDR3: ASSLGTGGEKLF
V: TRBV27
J: TRBJ1-4

CDR3: ASSLALQGGEKLF
V: TRBV7-9
J: TRBJ1-4

CDR3: ASSLGQLYNSPLH
V: TRBV4-1
J: TRBJ1-6

CDR3: ASSDTGGDNQPQH
V: TRBV7-2
J: TRBJ1-5

CDR3: ASSLGAGGYSYNEQF
V: TRBV5-1
J: TRBJ2-1

CDR3: AWSAGRGNSPLH
V: TRBV30
J: TRBJ1-6

CDR3: ASRAGRATNEKLF
V: TRBV6-6
J: TRBJ1-4

CDR3: ASSRGQGANEKLF
V: TRBV6-6
J: TRBJ1-4